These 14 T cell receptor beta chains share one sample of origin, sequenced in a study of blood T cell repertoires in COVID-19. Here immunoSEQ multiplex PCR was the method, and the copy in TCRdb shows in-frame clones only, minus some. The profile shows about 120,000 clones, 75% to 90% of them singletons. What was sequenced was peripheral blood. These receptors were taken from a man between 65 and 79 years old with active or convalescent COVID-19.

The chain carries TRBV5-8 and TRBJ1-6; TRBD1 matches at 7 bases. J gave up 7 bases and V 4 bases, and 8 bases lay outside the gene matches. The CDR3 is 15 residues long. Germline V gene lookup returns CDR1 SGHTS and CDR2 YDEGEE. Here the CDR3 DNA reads TGTGCCAGCAGCAACCGGGACAGAAAAAATTCACCCCTCCACTTT. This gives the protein CASSNRDRKNSPLHF. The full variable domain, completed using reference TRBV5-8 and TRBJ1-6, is EAGVTQSPTHLIKTRGQQATLRCSPISGHTSVYWYQQALGLGLQFLLWYDEGEERNRGNFPPRFSGRQFPNYSSELNVNALELEDSALYLCASSNRDRKNSPLHFGNGTRLTVT.

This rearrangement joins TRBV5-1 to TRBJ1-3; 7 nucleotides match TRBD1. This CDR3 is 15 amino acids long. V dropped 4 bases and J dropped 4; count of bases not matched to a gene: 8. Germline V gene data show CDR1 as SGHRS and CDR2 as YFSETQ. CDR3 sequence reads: CASSKDRVWGNTIYF. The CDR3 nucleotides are TGCGCCAGCAGCAAAGACAGGGTGTGGGGAAACACCATATATTTT.

The CDR3 DNA reads as TGTGCCAGCAGTCTCGGACTAGCGGGAGATCTCTCCTACGAGCAGTACTTC. Its protein is CASSLGLAGDLSYEQYF. The V call is TRBV27, the J call TRBJ2-7; TRBD2 agrees at 13 bases. V gave up 5 bases and J gave up 0 bases; unmatched junction bases: 7. The CDR3 consists of 17 residues. From germline, CDR1 is MNHEY and CDR2 SMNVEV (reference sequence).

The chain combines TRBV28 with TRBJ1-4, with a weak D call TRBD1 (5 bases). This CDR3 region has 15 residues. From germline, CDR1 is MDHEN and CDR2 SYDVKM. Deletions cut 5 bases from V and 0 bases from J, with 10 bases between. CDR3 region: CASSRGTTTNEKLFF. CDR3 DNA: TGTGCCAGCAGTCGTGGGACTACAACTAATGAAAAACTGTTTTTT.

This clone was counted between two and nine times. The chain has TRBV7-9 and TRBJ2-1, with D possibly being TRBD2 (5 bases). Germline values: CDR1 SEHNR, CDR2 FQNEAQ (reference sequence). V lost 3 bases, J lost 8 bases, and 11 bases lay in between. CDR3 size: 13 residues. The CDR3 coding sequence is TGTGCCAGCAGCTTGGGGAGCGGCGATGAGCAGTTCTTC. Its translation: CASSLGSGDEQFF.

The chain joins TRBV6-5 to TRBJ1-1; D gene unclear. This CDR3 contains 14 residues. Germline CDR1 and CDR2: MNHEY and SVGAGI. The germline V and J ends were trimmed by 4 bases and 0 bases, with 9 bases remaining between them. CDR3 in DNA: TGTGCCAGCAGTTCAGACAACTTGAACACTGAAGCTTTCTTT. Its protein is CASSSDNLNTEAFF.

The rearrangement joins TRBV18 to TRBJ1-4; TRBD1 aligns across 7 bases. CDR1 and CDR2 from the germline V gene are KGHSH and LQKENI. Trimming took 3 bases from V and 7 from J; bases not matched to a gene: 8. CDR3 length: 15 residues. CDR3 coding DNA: TGTGCCAGCTCACCGGGACAGTTAGAGAGTGAAAAACTGTTTTTT. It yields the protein CASSPGQLESEKLFF.

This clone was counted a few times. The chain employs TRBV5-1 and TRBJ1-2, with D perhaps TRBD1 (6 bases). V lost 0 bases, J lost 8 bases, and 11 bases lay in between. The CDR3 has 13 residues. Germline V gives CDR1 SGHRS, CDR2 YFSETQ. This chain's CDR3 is CASSLDRVTGYTF. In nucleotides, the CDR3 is TGCGCCAGCAGCTTGGACAGGGTTACAGGCTACACCTTC.

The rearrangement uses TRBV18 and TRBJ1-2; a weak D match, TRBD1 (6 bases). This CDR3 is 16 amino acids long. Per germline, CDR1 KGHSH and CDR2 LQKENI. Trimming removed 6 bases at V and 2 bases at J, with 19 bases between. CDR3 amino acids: CASSAQGTVFNYGYTF. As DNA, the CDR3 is TGTGCCAGCTCTGCCCAGGGGACCGTTTTCAACTATGGCTACACCTTC.

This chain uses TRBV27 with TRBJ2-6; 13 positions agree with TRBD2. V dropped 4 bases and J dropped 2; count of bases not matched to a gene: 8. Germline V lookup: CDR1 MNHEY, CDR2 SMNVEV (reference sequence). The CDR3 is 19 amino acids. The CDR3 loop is CASSSLGLAGDAGANVLTF. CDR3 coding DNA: TGTGCCAGCAGTTCACTAGGACTAGCGGGAGATGCTGGGGCCAACGTCCTGACTTTC.

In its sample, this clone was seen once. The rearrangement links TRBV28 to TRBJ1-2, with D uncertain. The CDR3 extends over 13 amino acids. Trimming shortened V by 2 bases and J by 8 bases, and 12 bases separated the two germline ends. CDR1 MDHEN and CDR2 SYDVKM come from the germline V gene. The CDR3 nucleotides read TGTGCCAGCAGTTTAGGGAGACTAAACGGCTACACCTTC. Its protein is CASSLGRLNGYTF.

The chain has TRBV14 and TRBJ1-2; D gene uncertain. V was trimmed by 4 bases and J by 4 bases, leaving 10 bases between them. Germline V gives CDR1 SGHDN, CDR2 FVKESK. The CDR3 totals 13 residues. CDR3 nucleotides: TGTGCCAGCAGCCCCCCGGGAGGCTATGGCTACACCTTC. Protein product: CASSPPGGYGYTF.

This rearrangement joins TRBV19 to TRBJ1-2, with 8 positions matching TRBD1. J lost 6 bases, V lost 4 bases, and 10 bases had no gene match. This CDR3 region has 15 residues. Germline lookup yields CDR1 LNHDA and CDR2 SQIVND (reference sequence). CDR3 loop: CASSTPRTGLDGYTF. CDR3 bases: TGTGCCAGTAGTACCCCAAGGACAGGGTTGGATGGCTACACCTTC.

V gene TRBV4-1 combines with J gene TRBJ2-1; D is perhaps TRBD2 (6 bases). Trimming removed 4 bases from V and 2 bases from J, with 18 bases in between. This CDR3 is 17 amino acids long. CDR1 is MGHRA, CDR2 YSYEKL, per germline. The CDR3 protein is CASSPPRVGGPYNEQFF. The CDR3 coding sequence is TGCGCCAGCAGCCCACCGCGGGTGGGGGGTCCCTACAATGAGCAGTTCTTC.